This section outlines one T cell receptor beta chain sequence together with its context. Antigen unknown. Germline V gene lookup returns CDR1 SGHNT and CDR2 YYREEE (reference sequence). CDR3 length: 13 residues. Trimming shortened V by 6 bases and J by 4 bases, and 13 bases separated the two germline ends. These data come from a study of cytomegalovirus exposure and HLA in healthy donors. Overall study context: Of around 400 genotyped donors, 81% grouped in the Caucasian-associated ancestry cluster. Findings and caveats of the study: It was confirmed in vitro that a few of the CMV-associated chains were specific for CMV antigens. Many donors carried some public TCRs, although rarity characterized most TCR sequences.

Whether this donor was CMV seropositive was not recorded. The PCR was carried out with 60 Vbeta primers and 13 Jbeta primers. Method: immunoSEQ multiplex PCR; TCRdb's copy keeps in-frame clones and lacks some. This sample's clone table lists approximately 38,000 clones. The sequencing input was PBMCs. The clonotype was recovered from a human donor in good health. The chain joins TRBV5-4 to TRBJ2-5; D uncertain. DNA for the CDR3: TGTGCCAGCAACCAATACGGCGGAGAGACCCAGTACTTC. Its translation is CASNQYGGETQYF.